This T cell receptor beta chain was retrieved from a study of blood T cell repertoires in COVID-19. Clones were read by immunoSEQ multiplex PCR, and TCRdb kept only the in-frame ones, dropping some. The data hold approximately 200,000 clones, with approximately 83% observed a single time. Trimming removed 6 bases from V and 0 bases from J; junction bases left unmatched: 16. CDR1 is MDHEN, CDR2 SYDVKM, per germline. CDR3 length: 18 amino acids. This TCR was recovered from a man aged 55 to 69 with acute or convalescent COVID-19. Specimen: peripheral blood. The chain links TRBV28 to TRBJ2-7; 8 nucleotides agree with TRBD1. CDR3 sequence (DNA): TGTGCCAGCAGCTTACTCCCCGGACAGGGAAAGAACTCCTACGAGCAGTACTTC. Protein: CASSLLPGQGKNSYEQYF. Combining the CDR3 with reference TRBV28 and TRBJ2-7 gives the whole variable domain DVKVTQSSRYLVKRTGEKVFLECVQDMDHENMFWYRQDPGLGLRLIYFSYDVKMKEKGDIPEGYSVSREKKERFSLILESASTNQTSMYLCASSLLPGQGKNSYEQYFGPGTRLTVT.